This T cell receptor (beta chain) was observed in a study of T cell responses to AZD1222 COVID-19 vaccine. Study observations and caveats: It should be noted that donors were predominantly white British and more often female, and clonal diversity was possibly underestimated. Of spike-specific TCRs, nearly half reportedly target regions left unmutated in variants. Once two AZD1222 doses were given, Spike-specific TCR breadth and depth went up. Researchers report vaccine-associated CD4 TCRs spanning spike, with dominance at 160-218 and 743-854.

The CDR3 has 19 amino acids. Sequencing was performed with immunoSEQ multiplex PCR; in TCRdb, only in-frame clones are kept and a portion is missing. This table holds about 200,000 clones, more than 80% found once. On this clone: Its matching antigen is unknown.

The input for sequencing was peripheral blood, taken 28 days after the second dose of the MenACWY control vaccine. The V and J genes are TRBV21-1 and TRBJ1-1. TRBV21-1 is termed a pseudogene. The TCR sequence derives from an adult who received the MenACWY meningococcal vaccine as a control. The CDR3 DNA sequence: TGTGCCAGCAGCAAAGAGGCTAAGGGGAGGGTTGGCGCACTGGCTGAAGCTTTCTTT. This gives the protein CASSKEAKGRVGALAEAFF.